This T cell receptor (beta chain) was documented in a study of blood T cell repertoires in COVID-19. Trimming pared 3 bases from V and 8 bases from J, leaving 4 bases between. This CDR3 has 9 residues. The germline V gene has CDR1 SQVTM and CDR2 ANQGSEA. This clone was observed a single time. The table came from immunoSEQ multiplex PCR; TCRdb's copy has only in-frame clones and leaves some out. The table lists 200,000 to 250,000 clones, roughly 84% of them singletons, with roughly a tenth in the top ten. This TCR was recovered from a woman aged 80 or over with COVID-19, enrolled during active disease. Source material: peripheral blood. This chain uses TRBV29-1 with TRBJ1-2; D is undetermined. CDR3: CSVEEGYTF. In DNA, the CDR3 is TGCAGCGTTGAGGAGGGCTACACCTTC. Based on the CDR3 plus reference TRBV29-1 and TRBJ1-2, the full variable domain is SAVISQKPSRDICQRGTSLTIQCQVDSQVTMMFWYRQQPGQSLTLIATANQGSEATYESGFVIDKFPISRPNLTFSTLTVSNMSPEDSSIYLCSVEEGYTFGSGTRLTVV.